The rows below give T cell receptor beta chains drawn from one sample of a study of T cell responses to AZD1222 COVID-19 vaccine. Libraries were prepared by immunoSEQ multiplex PCR; TCRdb keeps only in-frame clonotypes and omits some of them. Among 50,000 to 60,000 clones, over 75% were seen once, and the ten largest hold about 15%. Material: peripheral blood, obtained on day 0 of AZD1222 vaccination. The receptors here all came from an adult in good health. Each CDR3 is given with its conserved first and last residue. Fields, in order: J gene, D gene, V gene, clone size, CDR3 protein, CDR3 DNA. The D gene is left open where the match is weak. Where a row states a size, it is once, few, many or the class of an expanded clone; other rows omit it.

j_gene: TRBJ1-4; d_gene: .; v_gene: TRBV5-1; abundance: .; CDR3aa: CASSPDMGTTNEKLFF; CDR3nt: TGCGCCAGCAGCCCCGACATGGGGACAACTAATGAAAAACTGTTTTTT
j_gene: TRBJ2-1; d_gene: .; v_gene: TRBV15; abundance: once; CDR3aa: CATSPRTEYNEQFF; CDR3nt: TGTGCCACCAGCCCCCGGACCGAATACAATGAGCAGTTCTTC
j_gene: TRBJ1-1; d_gene: .; v_gene: TRBV2; abundance: .; CDR3aa: CASSGDSNTEAFF; CDR3nt: TGTGCCAGCAGCGGGGACTCGAACACTGAAGCTTTCTTT
j_gene: TRBJ2-7; d_gene: .; v_gene: TRBV7-9; abundance: .; CDR3aa: CASSPSSHRLSSYEQYF; CDR3nt: TGTGCCAGCAGCCCAAGTTCTCACAGGCTATCTTCCTACGAGCAGTACTTC
j_gene: TRBJ2-3; d_gene: TRBD2; v_gene: TRBV27; abundance: .; CDR3aa: CASSLTQLAGADTQYF; CDR3nt: TGTGCCAGCAGTTTAACCCAACTAGCGGGAGCTGATACGCAGTATTTT
j_gene: TRBJ2-5; d_gene: .; v_gene: TRBV3-1/TRBV3-2; abundance: .; CDR3aa: CASSHPGEGETQYF; CDR3nt: TGTGCCAGCAGCCACCCAGGGGAGGGAGAGACCCAGTACTTC
j_gene: TRBJ2-2; d_gene: .; v_gene: TRBV6-5; abundance: .; CDR3aa: CASSASRSTGELFF; CDR3nt: TGTGCCAGCTCGGCCTCCCGAAGCACCGGGGAGCTGTTTTTT
j_gene: TRBJ2-7; d_gene: TRBD1; v_gene: TRBV19; abundance: .; CDR3aa: CASSLAGTGSPPEQYF; CDR3nt: TGTGCCAGTAGTCTCGCCGGGACAGGGTCCCCACCCGAGCAGTACTTC
j_gene: TRBJ1-2; d_gene: .; v_gene: TRBV7-8; abundance: once; CDR3aa: CASSPTLLSLANYGYTF; CDR3nt: TGTGCCAGCAGCCCAACCCTTCTGTCCCTCGCGAACTATGGCTACACCTTC
j_gene: TRBJ2-3; d_gene: TRBD2; v_gene: TRBV12-5; abundance: .; CDR3aa: CASGPEISGRWSSTDTQYF; CDR3nt: TGTGCTAGTGGTCCCGAGATCAGCGGGAGGTGGAGTAGCACAGATACGCAGTATTTT
j_gene: TRBJ2-5; d_gene: .; v_gene: TRBV6-6; abundance: .; CDR3aa: CASRSQQETQYF; CDR3nt: TGTGCCAGCAGATCACAGCAAGAGACCCAGTACTTC
j_gene: TRBJ2-7; d_gene: .; v_gene: TRBV5-1; abundance: .; CDR3aa: CASSFSGDNSYEQYF; CDR3nt: TGCGCCAGCAGCTTTTCAGGGGACAACTCCTACGAGCAGTACTTC
j_gene: TRBJ2-1; d_gene: TRBD2; v_gene: TRBV13; abundance: .; CDR3aa: CASSLDSGSNNEQFF; CDR3nt: TGTGCCAGCAGCTTAGATAGCGGGAGTAATAATGAGCAGTTCTTC
j_gene: TRBJ1-3; d_gene: .; v_gene: TRBV3-1/TRBV3-2; abundance: few; CDR3aa: CASSFGSPSSGNTIYF; CDR3nt: TGTGCCAGCAGCTTCGGCAGCCCGAGCTCTGGAAACACCATATATTTT
j_gene: TRBJ2-1; d_gene: .; v_gene: TRBV9; abundance: .; CDR3aa: CASSVRSNEQFF; CDR3nt: TGTGCCAGCAGCGTGAGGTCGAATGAGCAGTTCTTC
j_gene: TRBJ1-4; d_gene: .; v_gene: TRBV18; abundance: .; CDR3aa: CASSPARLGRSTNEKLFF; CDR3nt: TGTGCCAGCTCACCAGCCCGTCTCGGGCGCTCAACTAATGAAAAACTGTTTTTT
j_gene: TRBJ2-5; d_gene: .; v_gene: TRBV7-2; abundance: .; CDR3aa: CASSFRQRQETQYF; CDR3nt: TGTGCCAGCAGCTTCCGACAGAGACAAGAGACCCAGTACTTC
j_gene: TRBJ1-6; d_gene: .; v_gene: TRBV30; abundance: .; CDR3aa: CAWSERGRSPLHF; CDR3nt: TGTGCCTGGAGTGAGAGGGGTCGCTCACCCCTCCACTTT
j_gene: TRBJ2-1; d_gene: TRBD2; v_gene: TRBV5-1; abundance: .; CDR3aa: CASSKASGSSYNEQFF; CDR3nt: TGCGCCAGCAGCAAGGCTAGCGGGAGCTCCTACAATGAGCAGTTCTTC
j_gene: TRBJ1-2; d_gene: TRBD1; v_gene: TRBV27; abundance: .; CDR3aa: CASSSTGTGLYGYTF; CDR3nt: TGTGCCAGCAGTTCGACCGGGACAGGCCTCTATGGCTACACCTTC
j_gene: TRBJ2-2; d_gene: .; v_gene: TRBV4-2; abundance: .; CDR3aa: CASSQDLGAAGELFF; CDR3nt: TGTGCCAGCAGCCAAGATTTGGGAGCGGCCGGGGAGCTGTTTTTT
j_gene: TRBJ1-5; d_gene: .; v_gene: TRBV10-3; abundance: .; CDR3aa: CAISEYRDQPQHF; CDR3nt: TGTGCCATCAGTGAGTACAGAGATCAGCCCCAGCATTTT
j_gene: TRBJ2-5; d_gene: .; v_gene: TRBV18; abundance: once; CDR3aa: CASSPLGQETQYF; CDR3nt: TGTGCCAGCTCACCATTGGGTCAAGAGACCCAGTACTTC
j_gene: TRBJ1-2; d_gene: .; v_gene: TRBV2; abundance: .; CDR3aa: CASRGGEVGYGYTF; CDR3nt: TGTGCCAGCAGAGGGGGGGAAGTTGGCTATGGCTACACCTTC
j_gene: TRBJ2-4; d_gene: .; v_gene: TRBV5-8; abundance: .; CDR3aa: CASSRTWPIAKNIQYF; CDR3nt: TGTGCCAGCAGCCGGACTTGGCCAATAGCCAAAAACATTCAGTACTTC
j_gene: TRBJ1-4; d_gene: .; v_gene: TRBV2; abundance: .; CDR3aa: CASSATNEKLFF; CDR3nt: TGTGCCAGCTCAGCCACTAATGAAAAACTGTTTTTT
j_gene: TRBJ2-1; d_gene: .; v_gene: TRBV4-2; abundance: .; CDR3aa: CASSQTTGTPYNEQFF; CDR3nt: TGTGCCAGCAGCCAAACTACCGGGACTCCCTACAATGAGCAGTTCTTC
j_gene: TRBJ2-7; d_gene: TRBD2; v_gene: TRBV4-1; abundance: few; CDR3aa: CASSQGTSGRSEQYF; CDR3nt: TGCGCCAGCAGCCAAGGGACTAGCGGGAGATCCGAGCAGTACTTC
j_gene: TRBJ2-5; d_gene: .; v_gene: TRBV2; abundance: once; CDR3aa: CASRGHLGYQETQYF; CDR3nt: TGTGCCAGCAGAGGACATTTGGGGTACCAAGAGACCCAGTACTTC
j_gene: TRBJ1-2; d_gene: .; v_gene: TRBV21-1; abundance: few; CDR3aa: CASSKENSAGLYGYTF; CDR3nt: TGTGCCAGCAGCAAAGAGAACTCAGCGGGCCTCTATGGCTACACCTTC
j_gene: TRBJ2-2; d_gene: TRBD2; v_gene: TRBV5-4; abundance: .; CDR3aa: CASTSQREGNTGELFF; CDR3nt: TGTGCCAGCACCTCCCAGCGGGAGGGGAACACCGGGGAGCTGTTTTTT
j_gene: TRBJ1-5; d_gene: .; v_gene: TRBV27; abundance: .; CDR3aa: CASITPGPLRQPQHF; CDR3nt: TGTGCCAGCATAACCCCGGGCCCACTCAGGCAGCCCCAGCATTTT
j_gene: TRBJ1-1; d_gene: .; v_gene: TRBV12-5; abundance: few; CDR3aa: CASGPPRGFTEAFF; CDR3nt: TGTGCTAGTGGTCCCCCCCGAGGGTTCACTGAAGCTTTCTTT
j_gene: TRBJ1-2; d_gene: TRBD1; v_gene: TRBV7-2; abundance: .; CDR3aa: CASSGDRGLYGYTF; CDR3nt: TGTGCCAGCAGCGGAGACAGGGGTTTGTATGGCTACACCTTC
j_gene: TRBJ1-4; d_gene: .; v_gene: TRBV14; abundance: once; CDR3aa: CASSQEISLGGEKLFF; CDR3nt: TGTGCCAGCAGCCAAGAAATAAGTTTGGGTGGCGAAAAACTGTTTTTT
j_gene: TRBJ1-1; d_gene: .; v_gene: TRBV6-1; abundance: .; CDR3aa: CASSEAENTEAFF; CDR3nt: TGTGCCAGCAGTGAGGCGGAGAACACTGAAGCTTTCTTT
j_gene: TRBJ1-1; d_gene: .; v_gene: TRBV9; abundance: .; CDR3aa: CASSATWRTEAFF; CDR3nt: TGTGCCAGCAGCGCGACTTGGCGAACTGAAGCTTTCTTT
j_gene: TRBJ1-3; d_gene: .; v_gene: TRBV11-3; abundance: .; CDR3aa: CASSSRTGSSGNTIYF; CDR3nt: TGTGCCAGCAGCTCGCGAACAGGAAGCTCTGGAAACACCATATATTTT
j_gene: TRBJ2-3; d_gene: TRBD2; v_gene: TRBV5-1; abundance: .; CDR3aa: CASSPAGPLTDTQYF; CDR3nt: TGCGCCAGCAGCCCAGCGGGACCCCTCACAGATACGCAGTATTTT
j_gene: TRBJ2-7; d_gene: TRBD2; v_gene: TRBV9; abundance: .; CDR3aa: CASSAFSGTSYEQYF; CDR3nt: TGTGCCAGCAGCGCCTTTAGCGGGACCTCCTACGAGCAGTACTTC
j_gene: TRBJ1-4; d_gene: .; v_gene: TRBV2; abundance: .; CDR3aa: CASSLNSPATNEKLFF; CDR3nt: TGTGCCAGCAGTCTTAACAGCCCCGCAACTAATGAAAAACTGTTTTTT
j_gene: TRBJ2-3; d_gene: TRBD2; v_gene: TRBV29-1; abundance: .; CDR3aa: CSVSTSGRGTDTQYF; CDR3nt: TGCAGCGTGTCAACTAGCGGGAGGGGGACAGATACGCAGTATTTT
j_gene: TRBJ2-2; d_gene: .; v_gene: TRBV30; abundance: few; CDR3aa: CAWSVLGYRRSGELFF; CDR3nt: TGTGCCTGGAGTGTACTTGGGTACAGGAGGTCCGGGGAGCTGTTTTTT
j_gene: TRBJ1-3; d_gene: .; v_gene: TRBV30; abundance: .; CDR3aa: CAWSLRRGTTLYSGNTIYF; CDR3nt: TGTGCCTGGAGTCTACGAAGAGGGACAACTCTTTACTCTGGAAACACCATATATTTT
j_gene: TRBJ1-1; d_gene: .; v_gene: TRBV7-9; abundance: .; CDR3aa: CASSLAQGTEAFF; CDR3nt: TGTGCCAGCAGCTTAGCCCAGGGGACTGAAGCTTTCTTT
j_gene: TRBJ1-3; d_gene: .; v_gene: TRBV7-9; abundance: .; CDR3aa: CASRGNGNTIYF; CDR3nt: TGTGCCAGCAGGGGCAATGGAAACACCATATATTTT
j_gene: TRBJ1-6; d_gene: .; v_gene: TRBV2; abundance: .; CDR3aa: CASSEGVNSPLHF; CDR3nt: TGTGCCAGCAGTGAAGGAGTAAATTCACCCCTCCACTTT
j_gene: TRBJ1-5; d_gene: TRBD1; v_gene: TRBV2; abundance: medium-sized; CDR3aa: CASNQQGGRSNQPQHF; CDR3nt: TGTGCCAGCAACCAACAGGGGGGTCGGAGCAATCAGCCCCAGCATTTT
j_gene: TRBJ2-5; d_gene: TRBD2; v_gene: TRBV15; abundance: .; CDR3aa: CATSREREEETQYF; CDR3nt: TGTGCCACCAGCAGGGAGCGGGAGGAAGAGACCCAGTACTTC
j_gene: TRBJ1-5; d_gene: .; v_gene: TRBV5-6; abundance: .; CDR3aa: CASSWWGAGQPQHF; CDR3nt: TGTGCCAGCAGCTGGTGGGGGGCTGGGCAGCCCCAGCATTTT
j_gene: TRBJ1-1; d_gene: .; v_gene: TRBV4-3; abundance: .; CDR3aa: CASSQRGFENTEAFF; CDR3nt: TGCGCCAGCAGCCAACGTGGATTCGAGAACACTGAAGCTTTCTTT
j_gene: TRBJ1-2; d_gene: TRBD1; v_gene: TRBV5-5; abundance: .; CDR3aa: CASSPTGGLAYGYTF; CDR3nt: TGTGCCAGCAGTCCGACAGGGGGCCTCGCCTATGGCTACACCTTC
j_gene: TRBJ1-1; d_gene: TRBD1; v_gene: TRBV25-1; abundance: once; CDR3aa: CASSELGTGHNAEAFF; CDR3nt: TGTGCCAGCAGTGAATTAGGGACAGGCCATAACGCTGAAGCTTTCTTT
j_gene: TRBJ1-1; d_gene: TRBD1; v_gene: TRBV29-1; abundance: .; CDR3aa: CSVEAQRQTGINTEAFF; CDR3nt: TGCAGCGTTGAAGCCCAGCGACAGACAGGGATTAACACTGAAGCTTTCTTT
j_gene: TRBJ2-7; d_gene: TRBD2; v_gene: TRBV5-1; abundance: .; CDR3aa: CASSLTSGRSYEQYF; CDR3nt: TGCGCCAGCAGCTTAACTAGCGGGAGGTCCTACGAGCAGTACTTC